This passage covers 13 T cell receptor beta chains from one sample sequenced in a study of blood T cell repertoires in COVID-19. Using immunoSEQ multiplex PCR, the repertoire was profiled, and TCRdb retains in-frame clones only, with some absent. The sample records tens of thousands of clones, around 89% being singletons. Sequenced material: peripheral blood. These receptors originate from a man between 65 and 79 years old with active or convalescent COVID-19.

The chain employs TRBV21-1 and TRBJ1-4; the table calls TRBD1, which could not be checked here. TRBV21-1 is a listed pseudogene. CDR3 length: 16 residues. The CDR3 here is CASRGRGQSTNEKLFF. The DNA of the CDR3 is TGTGCCAGCAGGGGAAGGGGGCAATCAACTAATGAAAAACTGTTTTTT.

CDR3 loop: CASSVGTWGETQYF. CDR3 DNA: TGCGCCAGCAGCGTCGGGACATGGGGAGAGACCCAGTACTTC. The chain employs TRBV5-1 and TRBJ2-5, with D possibly being TRBD1 (6 bases). V gave up 4 bases and J gave up 4 bases, with 14 bases separating them. Germline V lookup: CDR1 SGHRS, CDR2 YFSETQ. This CDR3 comprises 14 residues.

The genes are TRBV28 and TRBJ1-4; TRBD1 might be the D (5 bases). The CDR3 loop spans 13 amino acids. V lost 2 bases and J lost 7, with 8 bases in between. Germline V lookup: CDR1 MDHEN, CDR2 SYDVKM. CDR3 sequence (DNA): TGTGCCAGCAGTTTAACGGGGGGTGAAAAACTGTTTTTT. This gives the protein CASSLTGGEKLFF.

CDR3 protein: CASSLAAGTYEQYF. Here the CDR3 DNA reads TGTGCCAGCAGCTTAGCTGCAGGTACCTACGAGCAGTACTTC. The chain recombines TRBV7-2 with TRBJ2-7, with unresolved D. The CDR3 spans 14 residues. Trimming took 0 bases from V and 2 from J, leaving 8 bases between them. Germline CDR1 and CDR2: SGHTA and FQGNSA.

This clone occurred once. This sequence joins TRBV11-2 and TRBJ2-1, with no clear D. V shed 5 bases and J shed 7 bases, with 12 bases lying between them. The germline gives CDR1 SGHAT, CDR2 FQNNGV. This CDR3 comprises 13 residues. The CDR3 DNA is TGTGCCAGCAGCCCTAGAGGCCTTAATGAGCAGTTCTTC. Translating it yields CASSPRGLNEQFF.

The chain links TRBV7-2 to TRBJ2-3; maybe TRBD1 (6 bases). The V end lost 3 bases, the J end lost 0 bases, and 10 bases lay between the germline ends. CDR3 length: 15 amino acids. Germline V lookup: CDR1 SGHTA, CDR2 FQGNSA. The CDR3 nucleotides read TGTGCCAGCAGCTTTGCAGGGGCTAGCACAGATACGCAGTATTTT. Translating gives CASSFAGASTDTQYF.

The V gene is TRBV2, the J gene TRBJ2-2; D gene ambiguous. V lost 5 bases and J 1 base, leaving 8 bases between the germline ends. Germline values: CDR1 SNHLY, CDR2 FYNNEI. This CDR3 spans 14 amino acids. The CDR3 DNA reads as TGTGCCAGCAGTTATCAGCGGAACACCGGGGAGCTGTTTTTT. Protein product: CASSYQRNTGELFF.

The V call is TRBV5-1, the J call TRBJ2-5; TRBD1 might be the D (5 bases). Germline V gives CDR1 SGHRS, CDR2 YFSETQ. This CDR3 spans 13 amino acids. The V end lost 2 bases, the J end lost 5 bases, and 10 bases lay between the germline ends. CDR3 sequence (DNA): TGCGCCAGCAGCTTTAATAGGGGTGAGACCCAGTACTTC. Translated, it gives CASSFNRGETQYF.

The chain employs TRBV27 and TRBJ1-3, with D uncertain. The CDR3 totals 13 residues. Germline assignment: CDR1 MNHEY and CDR2 SMNVEV (reference sequence). V was trimmed by 5 bases and J by 1 base, leaving 6 bases between them. The CDR3 DNA reads as TGTGCCAGCAGTCCTCGTTCTGGAAACACCATATATTTT. It codes for CASSPRSGNTIYF.

The rearrangement joins TRBV7-6 to TRBJ1-1; 11 bases match TRBD1. Germline trimming cut 5 bases from V and 7 bases from J; bases unmatched to any gene: 6. The CDR3 spans 14 residues. Germline-derived CDR1 and CDR2 are SGHVS and FNYEAQ. The CDR3 DNA is TGTGCCAGCAGCCCGGACAGGGGGCAGGGTGAAGCTTTCTTT. As protein: CASSPDRGQGEAFF.

V is TRBV7-8 and J is TRBJ1-1; TRBD1 matches at 7 bases. Germline CDR1 is SGHVS and CDR2 is FQNEAQ. The CDR3 length is 15 residues. V shed 5 bases and J 5 bases; nucleotides not matched to a gene: 11. CDR3 sequence: CASSLMTGTVTEAFF. CDR3 bases: TGTGCCAGCAGCCTGATGACAGGGACCGTTACTGAAGCTTTCTTT.

The chain employs TRBV4-3 and TRBJ2-2, with 13 bases identical to TRBD2. Germline lookup yields CDR1 LGHNA and CDR2 YSLEER. V lost 5 bases to trimming and J lost 7 bases; unmatched junction nucleotides: 7. The CDR3 runs 16 residues. For the CDR3, the DNA is TGCGCCAGCAGCTCAGGACTAGCGGGAGTTATCGGGGAGCTGTTTTTT. Translation: CASSSGLAGVIGELFF.

V gene TRBV6-5 combines with J gene TRBJ2-2, with TRBD1 matching 7 bases. The CDR3 sequence is 15 residues long. V lost 5 bases to trimming and J lost 7 bases; unmatched junction nucleotides: 10. In germline, CDR1 is MNHEY, CDR2 SVGAGI. The CDR3 DNA sequence: TGTGCCAGCAGTACAAGCCGACAGGGTAGCGGGGAGCTGTTTTTT. Residues: CASSTSRQGSGELFF.